Listed here are 16 T cell receptor beta chains from one sample, sequenced in a study of blood T cell repertoires in COVID-19. Using immunoSEQ multiplex PCR, the repertoire was profiled, and TCRdb retains in-frame clones only, with some absent. The sample lists about 130,000 clones; about 91% were seen once. Sequenced input: peripheral blood. The receptors shown here come from a man aged 45-65 years with acute or convalescent COVID-19.

This clone appeared once. The CDR3 DNA reads as TGTGCCAGCAGTCAGACAGGGAGGGGAAACACCATATATTTT. Encoded protein: CASSQTGRGNTIYF. The chain joins TRBV2 to TRBJ1-3; 7 positions match TRBD1. CDR1 SNHLY and CDR2 FYNNEI come from the germline V gene. V lost 5 bases and J lost 4; bases outside the gene matches: 5. CDR3 length: 14 amino acids.

The CDR3 sequence is CASSLEGSGANVLTF. The CDR3 nucleotides are TGCGCCAGCAGCTTGGAGGGGTCTGGGGCCAACGTCCTGACTTTC. This rearrangement joins TRBV5-1 to TRBJ2-6, with D perhaps TRBD1 (5 bases). V lost 0 bases, J lost 1 base, and 5 bases lay in between. Germline V gene sequence: CDR1 SGHRS, CDR2 YFSETQ. The CDR3 totals 15 residues. Variable domain in full (rest from reference TRBV5-1 and TRBJ2-6): KAGVTQTPRYLIKTRGQQVTLSCSPISGHRSVSWYQQTPGQGLQFLFEYFSETQRNKGNFPGRFSGRQFSNSRSEMNVSTLELGDSALYLCASSLEGSGANVLTFGAGSRLTVL.

CDR3 bases: TGCGCCAGCAGCGGGCCCGGAGGAAACACCATATATTTT. Amino acid sequence: CASSGPGGNTIYF. The rearrangement joins TRBV5-1 to TRBJ1-3; D is ambiguous. The CDR3 is 13 residues long. Between the trimmed V and J ends, which lost 4 bases and 4 bases, there was a span of 9 bases. Germline CDR1 SGHRS, CDR2 YFSETQ. The full variable domain, its missing parts supplied by reference TRBV5-1 and TRBJ1-3, is KAGVTQTPRYLIKTRGQQVTLSCSPISGHRSVSWYQQTPGQGLQFLFEYFSETQRNKGNFPGRFSGRQFSNSRSEMNVSTLELGDSALYLCASSGPGGNTIYFGEGSWLTVV.

CDR3 DNA sequence: TGTGCCACAGGGACAGGGTCCGCATATGGCTACACCTTC. Protein sequence: CATGTGSAYGYTF. J is TRBJ1-2 and V is TRBV3-1 (or the pseudogene TRBV3-2), with TRBD1 matching over 9 bases. The germline V gene encodes CDR1 LGHDT and CDR2 YNNKEL (reference sequence). CDR3 length: 13 residues. V shed 10 bases and J 5 bases; nucleotides not matched to a gene: 8.

The chain recombines TRBV6-5 with TRBJ1-1; the D is unclear. The CDR3 spans 10 residues. The V gene's germline CDR1 is MNHEY and CDR2 SVGAGI. V lost 7 bases and J 12 bases, leaving 12 bases between the germline ends. The CDR3 protein is CASTGQNPFF. CDR3 sequence (DNA): TGTGCCAGCACTGGGCAGAATCCTTTCTTT.

V is TRBV7-2 and J is TRBJ1-2; 7 nucleotides align to TRBD1. The V segment lost 5 bases and the J segment 6 bases; nucleotides outside the gene matches: 15. Germline CDR1 SGHTA, CDR2 FQGNSA. This CDR3 has 16 amino acids. CDR3 protein: CASSPHGTVTYDGYTF. The CDR3 region has the DNA TGTGCCAGCAGCCCCCACGGGACAGTGACATACGATGGCTACACCTTC.

The gene calls are TRBV6-2 or TRBV6-3 and TRBJ1-5; 11 nucleotides match TRBD1. This CDR3 contains 17 residues. Germline V gene data show CDR1 as MNHEY and CDR2 as SVGEGT. With 7 bases clipped from V and 5 bases from J, the junction kept 13 bases outside the gene matches. The CDR3 loop reads CASTPSPGQGGDQPQHF. DNA for the CDR3: TGTGCCAGCACCCCGTCTCCGGGACAGGGGGGAGATCAGCCCCAGCATTTT.

The J gene is TRBJ1-1, the V gene TRBV10-3; D is possibly TRBD1 (6 bases). The V gene's germline CDR1 is ENHRY and CDR2 SYGVKD. V lost 7 bases to trimming and J lost 4 bases, with 19 bases between them. This CDR3 comprises 15 residues. The CDR3 spells CAINERSGAVTEAFF. The CDR3 bases are TGTGCCATCAACGAGCGTTCAGGGGCGGTCACTGAAGCTTTCTTT.

This clone was observed once. The chain is built from TRBV15 and TRBJ2-7; the D is unclear. Germline-derived CDR1 and CDR2 are LNHNV and YYDKDF (reference sequence). This CDR3 contains 11 residues. V dropped 3 bases and J dropped 7 bases, with 7 bases sitting between them. CDR3 DNA: TGTGCCACCAGCAGTCGACTGGAGCAGTACTTC. This translates into CATSSRLEQYF.

This chain joins TRBV18 and TRBJ1-1; no reliable D call. Trimming stripped 4 bases from V and 1 base from J, with 10 bases between. The CDR3 extends over 14 amino acids. In germline, CDR1 is KGHSH, CDR2 LQKENI. In DNA, the CDR3 is TGTGCCAGCTCACTCTATCAAAGGAACACTGAAGCTTTCTTT. Amino acids: CASSLYQRNTEAFF. Looking up the rest from reference TRBV18 and TRBJ1-1 gives the full variable domain: NAGVMQNPRHLVRRRGQEARLRCSPMKGHSHVYWYRQLPEEGLKFMVYLQKENIIDESGMPKERFSAEFPKEGPSILRIQQVVRGDSAAYFCASSLYQRNTEAFFGQGTRLTVV.

The chain recombines TRBV5-5 with TRBJ1-1; D is perhaps TRBD1 (5 bases). This CDR3 is 13 amino acids long. Germline lookup yields CDR1 SGHKS and CDR2 YYEKEE (reference sequence). The V and J ends lost 3 bases and 3 bases respectively, with 9 bases between them. CDR3 sequence (DNA): TGTGCCAGCAGCTCCGGAGGGGACACTGAAGCTTTCTTT. Translating it yields CASSSGGDTEAFF.

The chain is built from TRBV7-2 and TRBJ1-1; no clear D. Germline CDR1 and CDR2: SGHTA and FQGNSA. V lost 5 bases and J lost 10, with 11 bases in between. The CDR3 totals 11 residues. CDR3 DNA: TGTGCCAGCAGCCCGTATTGGGCAGCTTTCTTT. Protein product: CASSPYWAAFF.

This clone was found a few times. The chain carries TRBV11-3 and TRBJ1-6, with unresolved D. CDR3 size: 15 residues. Germline loops: CDR1 SGHNT, CDR2 YENEEA. Trimming took off 3 bases at V and 8 bases at J, with 14 bases between the two ends. The CDR3 reads CASSFRLVWDSPLHF. DNA of the CDR3: TGTGCCAGCAGCTTCAGACTTGTTTGGGATTCACCCCTCCACTTT.

A few counts support this clone. The chain couples TRBV2 to TRBJ1-5; 10 bases agree with TRBD1. This CDR3 region has 14 residues. The germline CDR1 and CDR2 sequences are SNHLY and FYNNEI. The trim removed 8 bases at V and 4 bases at J, leaving 5 bases unmatched. CDR3 region: CASQGDRGNQPQHF. The CDR3 DNA reads as TGTGCCAGCCAGGGGGACAGGGGAAATCAGCCCCAGCATTTT.

The chain recombines TRBV9 with TRBJ1-1; the D gene is possibly TRBD1 (6 bases). In germline, CDR1 is SGDLS, CDR2 YYNGEE. V gave up 0 bases and J gave up 2 bases, with 14 bases separating them. The CDR3 contains 16 residues. CDR3 in amino acids: CASSVATSGVNTEAFF. The CDR3 nucleotides read TGTGCCAGCAGCGTAGCTACGTCAGGGGTAAACACTGAAGCTTTCTTT.

This chain connects TRBV6-1 to TRBJ2-1; TRBD1 matches at 8 bases. Germline V gene data show CDR1 as MNHNS and CDR2 as SASEGT. The CDR3 spans 16 residues. Trimming at V came to 1 base and at J to 5 bases, leaving 7 bases not matched to a gene. CDR3 sequence reads: CASSEGVRGRNNEQFF. The CDR3 DNA reads TGTGCCAGCAGTGAAGGGGTCAGGGGGCGTAACAATGAGCAGTTCTTC.